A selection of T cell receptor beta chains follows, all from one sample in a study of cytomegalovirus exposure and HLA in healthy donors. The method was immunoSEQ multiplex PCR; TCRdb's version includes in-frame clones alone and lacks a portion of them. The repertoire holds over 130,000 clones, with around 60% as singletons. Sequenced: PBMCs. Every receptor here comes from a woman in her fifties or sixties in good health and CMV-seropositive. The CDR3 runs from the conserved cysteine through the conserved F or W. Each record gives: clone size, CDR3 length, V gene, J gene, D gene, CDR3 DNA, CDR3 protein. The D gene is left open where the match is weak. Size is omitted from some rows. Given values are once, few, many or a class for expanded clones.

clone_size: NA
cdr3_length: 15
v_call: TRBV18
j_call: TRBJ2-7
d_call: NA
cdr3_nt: TGTGCCAGCTCACCGGCCGAGACAGTCTCCTACGAGCAGTACTTC
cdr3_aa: CASSPAETVSYEQYF

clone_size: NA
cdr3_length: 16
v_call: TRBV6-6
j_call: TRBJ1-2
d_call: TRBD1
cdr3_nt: TGTGCCAGCAGACCACCAGGGGGCAGAGCGGACTATGGCTACACCTTC
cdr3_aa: CASRPPGGRADYGYTF

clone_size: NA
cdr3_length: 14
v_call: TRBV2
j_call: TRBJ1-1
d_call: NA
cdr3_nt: TGTGCCAGCACTCTCGAGGTCGAGGCGACTGAAGCTTTCTTT
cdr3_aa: CASTLEVEATEAFF

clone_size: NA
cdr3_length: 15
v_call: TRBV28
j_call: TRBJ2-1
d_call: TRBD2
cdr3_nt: TGTGCCAGCAGTCCCGGGACTAGCGACTACAATGAGCAGTTCTTC
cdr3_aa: CASSPGTSDYNEQFF

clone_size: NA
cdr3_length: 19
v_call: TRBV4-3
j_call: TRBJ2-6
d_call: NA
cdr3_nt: TGCGCCAGCAGCCAATTGGCCCCGGGACAACCCTCTGGGGCCAACGTCCTGACTTTC
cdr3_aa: CASSQLAPGQPSGANVLTF

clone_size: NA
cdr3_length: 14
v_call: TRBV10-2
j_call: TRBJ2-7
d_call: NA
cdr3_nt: TGCGCCAGCAGTGAGTCGTCGGACTTTTACGAGCAGTACTTC
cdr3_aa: CASSESSDFYEQYF

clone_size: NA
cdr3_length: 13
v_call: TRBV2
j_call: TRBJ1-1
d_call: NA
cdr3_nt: TGTGCCAGCACAGACAACTCGAACACTGAAGCTTTCTTT
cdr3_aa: CASTDNSNTEAFF

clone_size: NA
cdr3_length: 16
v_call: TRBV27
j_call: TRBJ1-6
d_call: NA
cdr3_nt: TGTGCCAACAGGGAACGACTAGGATCCTATAATTCACCCCTCCACTTT
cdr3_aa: CANRERLGSYNSPLHF

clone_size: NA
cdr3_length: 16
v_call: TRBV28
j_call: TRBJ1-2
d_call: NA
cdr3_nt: TGTGCCAGCAGTTCCCCCAGGGTCCCTACTAACTATGGCTACACCTTC
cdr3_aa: CASSSPRVPTNYGYTF

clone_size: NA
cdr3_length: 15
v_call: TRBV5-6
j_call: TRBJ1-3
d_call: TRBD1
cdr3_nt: TGTGCCAGCAGCTACGACAGGGCTTCTGGAAACACCATATATTTT
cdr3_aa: CASSYDRASGNTIYF

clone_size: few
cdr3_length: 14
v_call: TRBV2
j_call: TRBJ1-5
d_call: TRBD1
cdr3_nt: TGTGCCAGCAGTTCCGGGACAGGGGGTCAGCCCCAGCATTTT
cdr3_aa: CASSSGTGGQPQHF

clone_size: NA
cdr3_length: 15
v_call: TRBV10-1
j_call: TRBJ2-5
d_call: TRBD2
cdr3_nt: TGCGCCAGCAGTGAGTCGAAAGGACTAGCACAGACCCAGTACTTC
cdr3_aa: CASSESKGLAQTQYF

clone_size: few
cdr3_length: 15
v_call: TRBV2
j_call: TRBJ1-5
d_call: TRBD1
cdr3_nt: TGTGCCAGCAGTGCCCTCGGACAGGGGGGTCAGCCCCAGCATTTT
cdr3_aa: CASSALGQGGQPQHF

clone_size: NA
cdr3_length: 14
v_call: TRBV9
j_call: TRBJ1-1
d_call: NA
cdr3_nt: TGTGCCAGCAGCGTAGACAGCAGGCACACTGAAGCTTTCTTT
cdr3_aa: CASSVDSRHTEAFF

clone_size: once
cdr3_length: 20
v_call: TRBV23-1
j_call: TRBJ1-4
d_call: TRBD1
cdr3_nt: TGCGCCAGCAGTCCCAGACAGGGGGAAATCGTATACGCAACTAATGAAAAACTGTTTTTT
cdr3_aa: CASSPRQGEIVYATNEKLFF

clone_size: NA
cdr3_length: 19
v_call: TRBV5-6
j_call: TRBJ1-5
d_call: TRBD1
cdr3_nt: TGTGCCAGCAGCTTCAGGGGGGGACAGGGAATATATAGCAATCAGCCCCAGCATTTT
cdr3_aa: CASSFRGGQGIYSNQPQHF

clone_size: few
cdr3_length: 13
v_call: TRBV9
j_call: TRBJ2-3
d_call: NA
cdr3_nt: TGTGCCAGCAGCGTAGCAGACACAGATACGCAGTATTTT
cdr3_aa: CASSVADTDTQYF

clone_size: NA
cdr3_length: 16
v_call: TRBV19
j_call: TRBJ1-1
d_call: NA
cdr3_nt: TGTGCCAGTAGTTCCCCCGCGGGGGCCGGGGACACTGAAGCTTTCTTT
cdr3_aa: CASSSPAGAGDTEAFF

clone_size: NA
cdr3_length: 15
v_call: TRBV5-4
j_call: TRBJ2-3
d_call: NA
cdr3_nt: TGTGTCAGCAGCTCTGGACAGCGGGACACAGATACGCAGTATTTT
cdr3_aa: CVSSSGQRDTDTQYF

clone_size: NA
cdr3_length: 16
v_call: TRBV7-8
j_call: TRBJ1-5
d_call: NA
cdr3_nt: TGTGCCAGCAGCCAAGAGGGTCGGCAGTCTAGTCAGCCCCAGCATTTT
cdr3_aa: CASSQEGRQSSQPQHF

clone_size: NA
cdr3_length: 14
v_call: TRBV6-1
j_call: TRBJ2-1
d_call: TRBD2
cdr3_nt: TGTGCCAGCACCGGACTAGCGGGCAGTTATGAGCAGTTCTTC
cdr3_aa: CASTGLAGSYEQFF

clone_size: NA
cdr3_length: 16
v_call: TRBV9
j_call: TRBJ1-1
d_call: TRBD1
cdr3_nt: TGTGCCAGCAGCGTAACCCACAGGGGGCGGGACACTGAAGCTTTCTTT
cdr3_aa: CASSVTHRGRDTEAFF

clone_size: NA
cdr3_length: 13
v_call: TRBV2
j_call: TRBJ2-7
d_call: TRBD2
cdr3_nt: TGTGCCAGCAGTGTGGATAGCGGGGGCGAGCAGTACTTC
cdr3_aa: CASSVDSGGEQYF

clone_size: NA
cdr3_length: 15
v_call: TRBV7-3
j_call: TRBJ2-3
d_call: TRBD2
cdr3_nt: TGTGCCAGCAGCCTCACTAGCGGGAGCACAGATACGCAGTATTTT
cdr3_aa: CASSLTSGSTDTQYF

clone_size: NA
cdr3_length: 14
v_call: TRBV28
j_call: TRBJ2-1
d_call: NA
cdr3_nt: TGTGCCAGCAGTTTAGATATGGGAGCGGATGAGCAGTTCTTC
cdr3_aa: CASSLDMGADEQFF

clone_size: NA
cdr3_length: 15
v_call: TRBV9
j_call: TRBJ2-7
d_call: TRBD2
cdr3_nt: TGTGCCAGCAGCACTACCGGGACTAGGGACTACGAGCAGTACTTC
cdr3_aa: CASSTTGTRDYEQYF

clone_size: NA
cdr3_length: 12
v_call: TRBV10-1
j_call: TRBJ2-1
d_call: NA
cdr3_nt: TGCGCCAGCAGTGGAGACAGCAATGAGCAGTTCTTC
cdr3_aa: CASSGDSNEQFF

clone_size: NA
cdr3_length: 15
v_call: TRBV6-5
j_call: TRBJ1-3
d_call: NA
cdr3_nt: TGTGCCAGCAGTTACTGGGGGGACTCTGGAAACACCATATATTTT
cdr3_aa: CASSYWGDSGNTIYF

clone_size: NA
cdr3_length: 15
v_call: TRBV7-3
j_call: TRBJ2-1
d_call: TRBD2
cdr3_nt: TGTGCCAGCAGCTCCACGGGACTATACTACAATGAGCAGTTCTTC
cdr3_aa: CASSSTGLYYNEQFF

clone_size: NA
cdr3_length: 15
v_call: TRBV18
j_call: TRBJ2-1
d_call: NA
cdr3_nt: TGTGCCAGCTCGCCCGGCATAGGGGCCTACAATGAGCAGTTCTTC
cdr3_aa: CASSPGIGAYNEQFF

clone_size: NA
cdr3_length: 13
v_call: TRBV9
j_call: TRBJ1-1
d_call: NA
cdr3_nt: TGTGCCAGCAGCGTAGATTCGGGGGGCGAAGCTTTCTTT
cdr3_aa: CASSVDSGGEAFF

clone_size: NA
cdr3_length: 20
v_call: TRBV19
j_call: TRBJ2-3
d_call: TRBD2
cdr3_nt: TGTGCCAGTAGTACCGAAATCCCGCGGGAGCTTCAAGTCGTAACAGATACGCAGTATTTT
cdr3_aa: CASSTEIPRELQVVTDTQYF

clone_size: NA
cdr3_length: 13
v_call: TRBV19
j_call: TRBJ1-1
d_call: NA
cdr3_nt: TGTGCCAGTAGTTATGGACAGATCACTGAAGCTTTCTTT
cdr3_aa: CASSYGQITEAFF

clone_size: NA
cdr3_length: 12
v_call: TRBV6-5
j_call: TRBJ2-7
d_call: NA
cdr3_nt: TGTGCCAGCAGTTACGGCCCCTACGAGCAGTACTTC
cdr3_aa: CASSYGPYEQYF

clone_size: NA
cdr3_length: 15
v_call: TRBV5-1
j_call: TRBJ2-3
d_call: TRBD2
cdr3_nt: TGCGCCAGCTACGGGACTAGCGGGTACACAGATACGCAGTATTTT
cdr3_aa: CASYGTSGYTDTQYF

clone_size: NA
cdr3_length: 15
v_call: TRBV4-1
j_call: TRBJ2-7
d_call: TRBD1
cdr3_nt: TGCGCCAGCAGCCTCGGGACAGCGCGACACTACGAGCAGTACTTC
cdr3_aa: CASSLGTARHYEQYF

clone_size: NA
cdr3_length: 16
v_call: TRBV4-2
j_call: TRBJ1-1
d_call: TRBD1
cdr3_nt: TGTGCCAGCAGCCTGAGGCGACAGGGCGGAAACACTGAAGCTTTCTTT
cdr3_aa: CASSLRRQGGNTEAFF

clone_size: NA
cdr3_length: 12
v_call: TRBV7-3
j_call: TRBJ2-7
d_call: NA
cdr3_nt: TGTGCCAGCAGCTCGACGGGCTACGAGCAGTACTTC
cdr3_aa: CASSSTGYEQYF

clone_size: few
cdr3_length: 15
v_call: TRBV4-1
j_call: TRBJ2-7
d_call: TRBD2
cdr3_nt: TGCGCCAGCAGCCGAGAGCGGGAGGGTGTCTACGAGCAGTACTTC
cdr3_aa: CASSREREGVYEQYF

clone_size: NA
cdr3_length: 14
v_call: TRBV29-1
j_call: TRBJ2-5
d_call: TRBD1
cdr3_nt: TGCAGCGTCCACGGACAGGCCCGCCAAGAGACCCAGTACTTC
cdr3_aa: CSVHGQARQETQYF

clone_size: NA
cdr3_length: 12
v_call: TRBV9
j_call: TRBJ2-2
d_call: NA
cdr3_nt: TGTGCCAGCAGCGTCTACACCGGGGAGCTGTTTTTT
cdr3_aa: CASSVYTGELFF